Shown below are 10 T cell receptor beta chains from a single sample sequenced in a study of vaccination and CD4 T cells after COVID-19. With the Oncomine TCR Beta short-read assay, DNA from cultured CD4+ T cells was sequenced. MiXCR, applied by TCRdb to the PCR reads, yields one record per CDR3 protein. The table has 15,000 or so distinct CDR3 sequences, roughly two fifths seen once; the top ten hold 3.5% to 4%. These receptors have no identified antigens. As for treatment: approximately 11-day PBMC culture with coronavirus spike peptide pools or control peptides (ViraFEST assay). The sample was CD4+ T cells from blood, cultured in vitro. These receptors came from a human donor who had recovered from COVID-19.

CDR3 amino acids: CASRPWDSAPSTEAFF. The CDR3 coding sequence is TGTGCCAGTAGACCTTGGGACAGCGCACCATCCACTGAAGCTTTCTTT. The V and J genes are TRBV19 and TRBJ1-1; TRBD1 agrees at 7 bases. The CDR3 spans 16 residues. The germline V gene encodes CDR1 LNHDA and CDR2 SQIVND (reference sequence). V gave up 6 bases and J gave up 4 bases; unmatched junction bases: 14. The entire variable domain, with the rest obtained from reference TRBV19 and TRBJ1-1, is as follows: DGGITQSPKYLFRKEGQNVTLSCEQNLNHDAMYWYRQDPGQGLRLIYYSQIVNDFQKGDIAEGYSVSREKKESFPLTVTSAQKNPTAFYLCASRPWDSAPSTEAFFGQGTRLTVV.

The rearrangement links TRBV6-1 to TRBJ2-1; weak D call: TRBD2 (6 bases). V lost 4 bases, J lost 3 bases, and 10 bases lay in between. The germline V gene encodes CDR1 MNHNS and CDR2 SASEGT. This CDR3 is 14 amino acids long. The CDR3 loop reads CASSGEELYNEQFF. Here the CDR3 DNA reads TGTGCCAGCAGTGGGGAGGAGCTCTACAATGAGCAGTTCTTC.

The chain has TRBV20-1 and TRBJ1-1; TRBD1 agrees at 7 bases. Trimming took 3 bases from V and 0 from J; bases not matched to a gene: 4. This CDR3 is 14 amino acids long. Germline loops: CDR1 DFQATT, CDR2 SNEGSKA (reference sequence). The CDR3 region has the DNA TGCAGTGCTAGCCAGGGACAGATGAACACTGAAGCTTTCTTT. Translating it yields CSASQGQMNTEAFF.

This clonotype appeared a few times. J is TRBJ2-1 and V is TRBV20-1, with 10 bases lining up with TRBD2. The trim removed 4 bases at V and 6 bases at J, leaving 12 bases unmatched. The CDR3 extends over 16 amino acids. CDR1 and CDR2 (germline): DFQATT, SNEGSKA (reference sequence). The chain's CDR3 is CSATGGLAGVFNEQFF. CDR3 nucleotides: TGCAGTGCTACGGGGGGGCTAGCGGGAGTATTCAATGAGCAGTTCTTC.

The chain links TRBV20-1 to TRBJ2-2, with D possibly matching TRBD2 (7 bases). Per germline, CDR1 DFQATT and CDR2 SNEGSKA (reference sequence). The CDR3 contains 15 residues. The ends were cut back, 2 bases at V and 2 bases at J, with 12 bases in the middle. CDR3 residues: CSARRGGFNTGELFF. The CDR3 DNA is TGCAGTGCTAGACGCGGGGGCTTTAACACCGGGGAGCTGTTTTTT.

The CDR3 sequence: CASGSSGQETQYF. The CDR3 bases are TGTGCTAGTGGTTCAAGCGGGCAAGAGACCCAGTACTTC. V and J are TRBV12-5 and TRBJ2-5, with TRBD2 as a possible D gene (6 bases). Trimming cost V 4 bases and J 2 bases, with 8 bases left between them. Germline loops: CDR1 LGHNT, CDR2 FRNRAP. CDR3 length: 13 amino acids.

This clonotype was counted only a few times. V gene TRBV15 combines with J gene TRBJ2-3; D is possibly TRBD1 (8 bases). CDR3 length: 16 amino acids. The germline CDR1 and CDR2 sequences are LNHNV and YYDKDF (reference sequence). Trimming removed 3 bases from V and 3 bases from J, with 16 bases in between. The CDR3 nucleotides read TGTGCCACCAGCAGGGGGGAGGGACAGGCGACAGATACGCAGTATTTT. It specifies CATSRGEGQATDTQYF.

This chain links TRBV18 with TRBJ2-5; 13 bases align to TRBD2. This CDR3 region has 14 residues. CDR1 is KGHSH and CDR2 is LQKENI in the germline V gene. V was pared by 5 bases and J by 6 bases, with 3 bases of the junction left unmatched. In DNA form, the CDR3 reads TGTGCCAGCTCATCGACTAGCGGGAGGAAGACCCAGTACTTC. Translated, it gives CASSSTSGRKTQYF.

The chain joins TRBV5-1 to TRBJ2-3; no definite D call. The germline CDR1 and CDR2 sequences are SGHRS and YFSETQ. This CDR3 contains 14 residues. V was clipped by 3 bases and J by 0 bases, with 8 bases between them. CDR3 sequence reads: CASSSRSSTDTQYF. In DNA, the CDR3 is TGCGCCAGCAGCTCAAGATCTAGCACAGATACGCAGTATTTT.

V usage is TRBV2 and J usage is TRBJ2-7, with 8 nucleotides matching TRBD1. Germline-derived CDR1 and CDR2 are SNHLY and FYNNEI. The CDR3 is 14 amino acids. V lost 6 bases to trimming and J lost 8 bases; unmatched junction nucleotides: 12. CDR3 coding DNA: TGTGCCAGCAGCAACGACAGGGGCTTCATTAAGCAGTACTTC. This encodes CASSNDRGFIKQYF. Filled out from reference TRBV2 and TRBJ2-7, the complete variable domain reads EPEVTQTPSHQVTQMGQEVILRCVPISNHLYFYWYRQILGQKVEFLVSFYNNEISEKSEIFDDQFSVERPDGSNFTLKIRSTKLEDSAMYFCASSNDRGFIKQYFGPGTRLTVT.